Listed below are T cell receptor beta chains from one sample, sequenced in a study of technical replicates of blood from a handful of donors. This table comes from immunoSEQ multiplex PCR, and its TCRdb copy is limited to in-frame clones, with some not included. The table has fewer than 100,000 clones, less than 95% seen once; the top ten hold about 0.3%. Sample: T cells isolated from PBMCs. These receptors came from a human donor in good health. The CDR3 runs from the conserved cysteine through the conserved F or W. The D gene is left open where the match is weak. For some rows the clone size is stated as once, few or many, or as a class when expanded; others skip it.

DNA	CDR3	size	D	V	J
TGTGCCAGCCGTACCGCGGGGGCAAACATTCAGTACTTC	CASRTAGANIQYF	once	-	TRBV27	TRBJ2-4
TGTGCCAGTAGTCTAAACACTGAAGCTTTCTTT	CASSLNTEAFF	-	-	TRBV19	TRBJ1-1
TGTGCCAGTAGTATAAGACAGGGGGTGTACGAGCAGTACTTC	CASSIRQGVYEQYF	-	TRBD1	TRBV19	TRBJ2-7
TGTGCCTGGAGTTGGTTGGCCAACTACAATGAGCAGTTCTTC	CAWSWLANYNEQFF	-	-	TRBV30	TRBJ2-1
TGTGCCAGCAGTTTGGGACCGGGGGTGGGCAATGAGCAGTTCTTC	CASSLGPGVGNEQFF	-	-	TRBV27	TRBJ2-1
TGTGCCATCACCCCAGCGGGAGACGCCAATGAGCAGTTCTTC	CAITPAGDANEQFF	-	TRBD2	TRBV10-3	TRBJ2-1
TGTGCCAGCAGCGAGGGGGCCTCGGCCACTGAAGCTTTCTTT	CASSEGASATEAFF	-	TRBD1	TRBV9	TRBJ1-1
TGCGCCAGCTCGCTAGACCCAGTAAATACGCAGTATTTT	CASSLDPVNTQYF	-	-	TRBV5-1	TRBJ2-3
TGTGCCAGCAGTTTTACGGACAGCTCGTTCTATGGCTACACCTTC	CASSFTDSSFYGYTF	-	-	TRBV27	TRBJ1-2
TGTGCCAGCAGCTTAGCGGGAGTGAGCTACGAGCAGTACTTC	CASSLAGVSYEQYF	few	-	TRBV7-8	TRBJ2-7
TGTGCCAGCAGTCTACAGGGTTGGGATGAGCAGTTCTTC	CASSLQGWDEQFF	-	-	TRBV6-5	TRBJ2-1
TGTGCCAGCAGCGTGTCCGGGACTCCGGACCCCTACAATGAGCAGTTCTTC	CASSVSGTPDPYNEQFF	-	-	TRBV9	TRBJ2-1
TGTGCCAGCAGCGTAGGGGAGATCTGGGACGAGCAGTACTTC	CASSVGEIWDEQYF	-	-	TRBV9	TRBJ2-7
TGTGCCAGCAGCCCTCTAGCGGGAGGGGCCTACAATGAGCAGTTCTTC	CASSPLAGGAYNEQFF	-	TRBD2	TRBV11-2	TRBJ2-1
TGTGCCAGCAGCTTGGCTTCGGACTTACAAGAGACCCAGTACTTC	CASSLASDLQETQYF	-	-	TRBV5-5	TRBJ2-5
TGTGCCAGCAGCCCGGACAGGGGGCTCTTCGCTGAAGCTTTCTTT	CASSPDRGLFAEAFF	-	TRBD1	TRBV5-6	TRBJ1-1
TGTGCCAGCAGCTTGGGAGCGGGACAGGGGTCGCCGGGCACTGAAGCTTTCTTT	CASSLGAGQGSPGTEAFF	-	TRBD1	TRBV5-8	TRBJ1-1
TGTGCCAGCCAATTTACAGGGGTTGGGGAAAAACTGTTTTTT	CASQFTGVGEKLFF	-	TRBD1	TRBV19	TRBJ1-4
TGTGCCATCAGTGAAGCAGGGGAACGAAACACCATATATTTT	CAISEAGERNTIYF	-	-	TRBV10-3	TRBJ1-3
TGTGCCAGCAGCATCCAACAGGGAGCTAATGAAAAACTGTTTTTT	CASSIQQGANEKLFF	once	-	TRBV7-2	TRBJ1-4
TGTGCCACCAGCAGAGAACTGCAAGAGACCCAGTACTTC	CATSRELQETQYF	-	-	TRBV15	TRBJ2-5
TGCAGTGCCCTGACAGGCGAGCAGTACTTC	CSALTGEQYF	-	-	TRBV20-1	TRBJ2-7
TGTGCCACCCGAGCGACAGGGAGAGGACAGCCCCAGCATTTT	CATRATGRGQPQHF	-	TRBD1	TRBV6-5	TRBJ1-5
TGTGCCAGCAGCGACAGGGTCGGGAACTATGGCTACACCTTC	CASSDRVGNYGYTF	-	TRBD1	TRBV11-3	TRBJ1-2
TGTGCCATCAGCCAGGACAAGAATCAGCCCCAGCATTTT	CAISQDKNQPQHF	-	-	TRBV10-3	TRBJ1-5
TGTGCCAGCAGTCCAAACGGGAACTATGGCTACACCTTC	CASSPNGNYGYTF	-	-	TRBV6-5	TRBJ1-2
TGTGCCAGCAGCATAACCGGGACAGGGAGGACTGAAGCTTTCTTT	CASSITGTGRTEAFF	-	TRBD1	TRBV7-8	TRBJ1-1
TGTGCCAGCAGCGTAGTAGCGGGGACGGGCACAGATACGCAGTATTTT	CASSVVAGTGTDTQYF	-	TRBD2	TRBV9	TRBJ2-3
TGTGCCAGCAGCCGTGGACAGGCGAGCACAGATACGCAGTATTTT	CASSRGQASTDTQYF	-	TRBD1	TRBV11-3	TRBJ2-3
TGTGCCAGTAGTATAGATGGGACAGAAGCTTTCTTT	CASSIDGTEAFF	-	-	TRBV19	TRBJ1-1
TGCGCCAGCAGCCACCGGGGGGGACAGAGCTCCTACGAGCAGTACTTC	CASSHRGGQSSYEQYF	-	-	TRBV4-1	TRBJ2-7
TGCAGCGTTGCTATTTCAACTAATGAAAAACTGTTTTTT	CSVAISTNEKLFF	few	-	TRBV29-1	TRBJ1-4
TGTGCCAGCAGCCGCGACGGGAGGGTGGAACTTGGCTACACCTTC	CASSRDGRVELGYTF	-	-	TRBV5-5	TRBJ1-2
TGTGCCACACTGGACAGGGTTAAAGAGACCCAGTACTTC	CATLDRVKETQYF	-	TRBD1	TRBV27	TRBJ2-5
TGTGCCAGCAGTCTAGCTGCGAGCTCCTACAATGAGCAGTTCTTC	CASSLAASSYNEQFF	once	-	TRBV6-5	TRBJ2-1
TGTGCCAGCAGCGTAGTGGGGGCTAGCGGCGATGATACGCAGTATTTT	CASSVVGASGDDTQYF	-	-	TRBV9	TRBJ2-3
TGTGCCAGTAGCTTACAGCGGGAGGTAAATGAGCAGTTCTTC	CASSLQREVNEQFF	-	TRBD2	TRBV19	TRBJ2-1
TGTGCCACCCCGGCGGGGCCTGTTTTTGGCTACACCTTC	CATPAGPVFGYTF	-	-	TRBV13	TRBJ1-2
TGTGCCAGCAGCCAGCCCACTCCAGGGGCCAACGTCCTGACTTTC	CASSQPTPGANVLTF	-	-	TRBV14	TRBJ2-6
TGTGCCAGCAGCCTGGGACTAGCGGGAAACACCGGGGAGCTGTTTTTT	CASSLGLAGNTGELFF	-	TRBD2	TRBV9	TRBJ2-2
TGTGCCAGTAGTATTTCGGGACAGGGCCACGAGCAGTACTTC	CASSISGQGHEQYF	-	TRBD1	TRBV19	TRBJ2-7
TGTGCCAGCAGTTACTCGAGAGCGAATGAGCAGTTCTTC	CASSYSRANEQFF	-	-	TRBV6-5	TRBJ2-1
TGTGCCAGCAGCTTAGAGGACAGGGCGTACGAGCAGTACTTC	CASSLEDRAYEQYF	-	TRBD1	TRBV7-9	TRBJ2-7
TGTGCCAGCAGTGCCAGGGTAGGCTCTGGAAACACCATATATTTT	CASSARVGSGNTIYF	-	-	TRBV27	TRBJ1-3
TGTGCCAGCAGCTTAGATGGACTAGCGGCTTACAATGAGCAGTTCTTC	CASSLDGLAAYNEQFF	-	TRBD2	TRBV13	TRBJ2-1
TGTGCCAGCAGTTTTCCCGGGAGAATCGACGAGCAGTACTTC	CASSFPGRIDEQYF	-	-	TRBV28	TRBJ2-7